This passage covers 20 T cell receptor beta chains from one sample sequenced in a study of early T cells in non-severe SARS-CoV-2 infection. MiXCR was run by TCRdb on the 5' RACE reads, yielding one entry per CDR3 protein. Of 60,000 to 75,000 distinct CDR3 sequences in the sample, about 12% were seen once. Material for sequencing was whole blood. The receptor source for this set is an adult who was a healthcare worker with PCR-confirmed SARS-CoV-2 infection or an uninfected control (not recorded which).

This clonotype appeared many times. The chain combines TRBV20-1 with TRBJ2-7; 8 nucleotides match TRBD1. This CDR3 is built from 13 residues. Germline V lookup: CDR1 DFQATT, CDR2 SNEGSKA (reference sequence). The J segment lost 2 bases and the V segment lost 1 base, leaving 1 base of the junction unmatched. CDR3 sequence reads: CSARGQGTYEQYF. DNA for the CDR3: TGCAGTGCTAGAGGACAGGGGACCTACGAGCAGTACTTC.

This clonotype was counted ten times or more. This chain uses TRBV7-9 with TRBJ1-2; D is unresolved. The CDR3 runs to 14 residues. Trimming stripped 1 base from V and 6 bases from J, with 12 bases between. CDR1 SEHNR and CDR2 FQNEAQ come from the germline V gene (reference sequence). This chain's CDR3 is CASSLVVDYNGYTF. As DNA, the CDR3 is TGTGCCAGCAGCTTAGTTGTGGATTACAATGGCTACACCTTC. Full variable domain (remainder filled in from reference TRBV7-9 and TRBJ1-2): DTGVSQNPRHKITKRGQNVTFRCDPISEHNRLYWYRQTLGQGPEFLTYFQNEAQLEKSRLLSDRFSAERPKGSFSTLEIQRTEQGDSAMYLCASSLVVDYNGYTFGSGTRLTVV.

The rearrangement links TRBV6-5 to TRBJ2-2; possibly TRBD1 for D (5 bases). With 4 bases removed from V and 5 bases from J, the gap between germline ends came to 17 bases. CDR3 length equals 16 residues. From germline, CDR1 is MNHEY and CDR2 SVGAGI. This CDR3 is CASSWGQSIPTGELFF. As DNA, the CDR3 is TGTGCCAGCAGTTGGGGCCAGTCAATACCGACCGGGGAGCTGTTTTTT.

At least ten counts were recorded for this clonotype. V gene TRBV24-1 combines with J gene TRBJ2-4; 7 bases line up with TRBD1. The CDR3 is 16 amino acids. Germline assignment: CDR1 KGHDR and CDR2 SFDVKD. V gave up 4 bases and J gave up 5 bases; unmatched junction bases: 10. This CDR3 is CATSEGDRDGENIQYF. In DNA form, the CDR3 reads TGTGCCACCAGTGAAGGAGACAGGGACGGAGAAAACATTCAGTACTTC.

The chain employs TRBV12-5 and TRBJ2-2; D is ambiguous. CDR3 length equals 15 residues. Per germline, CDR1 LGHNT and CDR2 FRNRAP. V lost 5 bases, J lost 4 bases, and 14 bases lay in between. The CDR3 loop reads CASGLPPIGTGELFF. The CDR3 bases are TGTGCTAGTGGTCTACCCCCGATCGGCACCGGGGAGCTGTTTTTT.

This clonotype was seen more than once but under ten times. This chain joins TRBV4-1 and TRBJ1-4; no reliable D call. The CDR3 spans 14 residues. Germline V lookup: CDR1 MGHRA, CDR2 YSYEKL. Trimming removed 0 bases at V and 11 bases at J, with 13 bases between. The CDR3, as DNA: TGCGCCAGCAGCCAAGATATCGGTCTGGGGAAACTGTTTTTT. Translation gives CASSQDIGLGKLFF.

This clonotype was detected ten times or more. The chain couples TRBV29-1 to TRBJ2-5; 7 bases fit TRBD1. V was clipped by 4 bases and J by 5 bases; unmatched bases: 16. The CDR3 extends over 16 amino acids. CDR1 is SQVTM and CDR2 is ANQGSEA in the germline V gene. The CDR3: CSVVGVPGRGIETQYF. The CDR3 coding sequence is TGCAGCGTTGTTGGGGTTCCAGGCAGGGGGATTGAGACCCAGTACTTC.

This clonotype was detected a few times. The chain combines TRBV20-1 with TRBJ2-2; 11 bases line up with TRBD1. V was clipped by 0 bases and J by 4 bases; unmatched bases: 7. CDR1 and CDR2 (germline): DFQATT, SNEGSKA (reference sequence). The CDR3 is 17 amino acids. The DNA for the CDR3 is TGCAGTGCTAGAGATCAGGACAGGGGGCTAAGCACCGGGGAGCTGTTTTTT. Protein product: CSARDQDRGLSTGELFF.

The chain is built from TRBV5-1 and TRBJ2-7; TRBD1 matches at 8 bases. Trimming removed 4 bases from V and 7 bases from J; junction bases left unmatched: 7. Germline CDR1 SGHRS, CDR2 YFSETQ. CDR3 length: 13 amino acids. Here the CDR3 DNA reads TGCGCCAGCAGCACCGGGACAGGCCCGGAGCAGTACTTC. Translated, it gives CASSTGTGPEQYF.

This clonotype appeared many times. The chain couples TRBV7-9 to TRBJ2-1; 7 positions agree with TRBD2. V dropped 3 bases and J dropped 4; count of bases not matched to a gene: 6. The germline CDR1 and CDR2 sequences are SEHNR and FQNEAQ (reference sequence). The CDR3 length is 15 residues. The DNA of the CDR3 is TGTGCCAGCAGCTTCCGAGCGGGGATATACAATGAGCAGTTCTTC. Translation gives CASSFRAGIYNEQFF.

This clonotype turned up a few times. V and J are TRBV5-4 and TRBJ2-5; the D gene is possibly TRBD2 (5 bases). Germline V gene sequence: CDR1 SGHNT, CDR2 YYREEE (reference sequence). Trimming shortened V by 4 bases and J by 5 bases, and 15 bases separated the two germline ends. This CDR3 has 14 amino acids. CDR3 DNA: TGTGCCAGCAGCCCTGCTGGAGGCGGGGAGACCCAGTACTTC. Translated: CASSPAGGGETQYF.

This clonotype occurred many times. This chain connects TRBV12-5 to TRBJ2-1, with 10 bases fitting TRBD2. Trimming took 1 base from V and 0 from J; bases not matched to a gene: 3. Germline CDR1 LGHNT, CDR2 FRNRAP. CDR3 size: 17 residues. Here the CDR3 DNA reads TGTGCTAGTGGTTTGGCCAGCGGGAGGGCCTCCTACAATGAGCAGTTCTTC. It translates to CASGLASGRASYNEQFF. Together with reference TRBV12-5 and TRBJ2-1, the CDR3 gives the full variable domain: DARVTQTPRHKVTEMGQEVTMRCQPILGHNTVFWYRQTMMQGLELLAYFRNRAPLDDSGMPKDRFSAEMPDATLATLKIQPSEPRDSAVYFCASGLASGRASYNEQFFGPGTRLTVL.

This clonotype was seen repeatedly, ten times or more. V usage is TRBV29-1 and J usage is TRBJ2-7; 7 bases align to TRBD2. The CDR3 covers 16 residues. After removal of 1 base from V and 6 bases from J, the junction contained 15 bases not matched to a gene. The germline V gene has CDR1 SQVTM and CDR2 ANQGSEA. CDR3 in DNA: TGCAGCGTTGAAGTCCTAGGTGCGGGAGTAATCGCCGAGCAGTACTTC. Amino acids: CSVEVLGAGVIAEQYF.

This clonotype has just a few counts. The chain links TRBV30 to TRBJ2-2; perhaps D is TRBD1 or TRBD2 (5 bases each). Trimming cost V 1 base and J 2 bases, with 8 bases left between them. Germline V gene data show CDR1 as GTSNPN and CDR2 as SVGIG (reference sequence). CDR3 length: 14 residues. CDR3 nucleotides: TGTGCCTGGAGTGGACGGGGCAACACCGGGGAGCTGTTTTTT. Its translation: CAWSGRGNTGELFF.

This clonotype was observed a few times. The CDR3 nucleotides read TGTGCCAGCAGAACAAGAAACTCTGGGGCCAACGTCCTGACTTTC. It translates to CASRTRNSGANVLTF. The genes are TRBV7-3 and TRBJ2-6; D remains unclear. Trimming removed 6 bases at V and 0 bases at J, with 9 bases between. CDR1 and CDR2 (germline): SGHTA, FQGTGA. CDR3 length equals 15 residues.

This chain joins TRBV29-1 and TRBJ2-1, with D possibly TRBD2 on 5 matching bases. CDR1 is SQVTM, CDR2 ANQGSEA, per germline. Trimming pared 4 bases from V and 1 base from J, leaving 11 bases between. The CDR3 sequence is 14 residues long. CDR3 protein: CSVAAGRSYNEQFF. The CDR3 bases are TGCAGCGTTGCTGCGGGTAGGTCCTACAATGAGCAGTTCTTC.

The chain couples TRBV4-3 to TRBJ2-2; TRBD2 is a possible D gene (6 bases). V shed 1 base and J shed 8 bases, with 14 bases lying between them. There are 15 residues in the CDR3. Germline-derived CDR1 and CDR2 are LGHNA and YSLEER. The CDR3 sequence: CASSQAGDSPGELFF. Written as DNA, the CDR3 is TGCGCCAGCAGCCAAGCGGGAGACTCTCCAGGGGAGCTGTTTTTT.

This clonotype was counted ten times or more. This chain connects TRBV24-1 to TRBJ1-4; D call uncertain. Germline assignment: CDR1 KGHDR and CDR2 SFDVKD. Trimming removed 2 bases at V and 7 bases at J, with 10 bases between. The CDR3 length is 14 residues. The CDR3 nucleotides read TGTGCCACCAGTGATTCTGGTCTTGGTGAAAAACTGTTTTTT. Amino acid sequence: CATSDSGLGEKLFF.

This clonotype was counted at least ten times. The J gene is TRBJ2-1, the V gene TRBV21-1; TRBD1 is taken as the D call from the table, unchecked against the DNA. TRBV21-1 corresponds to a pseudogene. CDR3 length equals 16 residues. CDR3 coding DNA: TGTGCCAGCAGCAAGGGGCCGGTGTCCCTTTGCAATGAGCAGTTCTTC. Encoded protein: CASSKGPVSLCNEQFF.

This chain uses TRBV19 with TRBJ2-2, with a tentative D call TRBD2 (6 bases). V was shortened by 5 bases and J by 0 bases, with 16 bases between the two germline ends. The germline CDR1 and CDR2 sequences are LNHDA and SQIVND (reference sequence). This CDR3 has 17 residues. The CDR3 DNA follows: TGTGCCAGTAGTCCGTGGGGGGACCCAGCGAACACCGGGGAGCTGTTTTTT. Protein product: CASSPWGDPANTGELFF. Full variable domain (rest looked up from reference TRBV19 and TRBJ2-2): DGGITQSPKYLFRKEGQNVTLSCEQNLNHDAMYWYRQDPGQGLRLIYYSQIVNDFQKGDIAEGYSVSREKKESFPLTVTSAQKNPTAFYLCASSPWGDPANTGELFFGEGSRLTVL.